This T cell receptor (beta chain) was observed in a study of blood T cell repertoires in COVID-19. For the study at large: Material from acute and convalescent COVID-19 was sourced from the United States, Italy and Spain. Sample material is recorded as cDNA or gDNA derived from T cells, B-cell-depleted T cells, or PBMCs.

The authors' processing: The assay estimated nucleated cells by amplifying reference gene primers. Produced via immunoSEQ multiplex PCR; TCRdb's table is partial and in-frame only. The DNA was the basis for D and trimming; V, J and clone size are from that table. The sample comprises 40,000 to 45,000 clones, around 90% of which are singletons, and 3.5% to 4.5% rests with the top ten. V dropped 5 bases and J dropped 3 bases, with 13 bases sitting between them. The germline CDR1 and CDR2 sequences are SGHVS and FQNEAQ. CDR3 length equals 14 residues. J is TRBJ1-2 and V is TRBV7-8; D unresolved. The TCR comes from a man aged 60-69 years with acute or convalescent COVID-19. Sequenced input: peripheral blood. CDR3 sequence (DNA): TGTGCCAGCAGCCTCCGCGTACCCGACTATGGCTACACCTTC. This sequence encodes CASSLRVPDYGYTF.